The sequence of this T cell receptor beta chain was determined in a study of shared clonotypes between healthy human individuals. In the study overall: A few men and a couple of women, aged 18 to 49, were donors. Study-wide findings and caveats: Few donors restricted represented genetic and exposure-history diversity.

Clones were read by immunoSEQ multiplex PCR, and TCRdb kept only the in-frame ones, dropping some. The sample yields 650,000 to 800,000 clones, around 70% seen once. A remark on this clone: Its antigen is not known.

The V and J ends lost 1 base and 5 bases respectively, with 21 bases between them. Germline CDR1 and CDR2: MGHRA and YSYEKL. The CDR3 length is 18 residues. The chain recombines TRBV4-1 with TRBJ2-1, with D possibly called TRBD1 or TRBD2 (6 bases each). The sequencing sample was made of memory CD4+ T cells sorted from blood. Subset reported: CD45RA-negative fraction. The clonotype was recovered from a woman aged 30 to 39 in good health. CDR3 in amino acids: CASSQGPGAATYNNEQFF. The CDR3 DNA is TGCGCCAGCAGCCAAGGCCCGGGGGCCGCAACCTACAACAATGAGCAGTTCTTC.